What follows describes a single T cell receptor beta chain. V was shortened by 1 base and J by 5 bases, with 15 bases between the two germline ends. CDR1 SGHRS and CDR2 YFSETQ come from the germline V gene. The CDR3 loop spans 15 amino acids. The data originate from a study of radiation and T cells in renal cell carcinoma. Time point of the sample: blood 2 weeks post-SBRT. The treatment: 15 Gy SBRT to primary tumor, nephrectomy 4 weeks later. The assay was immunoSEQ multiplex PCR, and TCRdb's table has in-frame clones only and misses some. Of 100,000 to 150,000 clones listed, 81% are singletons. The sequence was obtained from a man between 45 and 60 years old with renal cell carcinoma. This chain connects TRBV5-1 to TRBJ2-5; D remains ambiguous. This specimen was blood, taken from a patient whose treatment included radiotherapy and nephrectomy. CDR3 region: CASSLPLGSRETQYF. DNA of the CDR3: TGCGCCAGCAGCTTGCCCCTGGGGTCAAGGGAGACCCAGTACTTC.